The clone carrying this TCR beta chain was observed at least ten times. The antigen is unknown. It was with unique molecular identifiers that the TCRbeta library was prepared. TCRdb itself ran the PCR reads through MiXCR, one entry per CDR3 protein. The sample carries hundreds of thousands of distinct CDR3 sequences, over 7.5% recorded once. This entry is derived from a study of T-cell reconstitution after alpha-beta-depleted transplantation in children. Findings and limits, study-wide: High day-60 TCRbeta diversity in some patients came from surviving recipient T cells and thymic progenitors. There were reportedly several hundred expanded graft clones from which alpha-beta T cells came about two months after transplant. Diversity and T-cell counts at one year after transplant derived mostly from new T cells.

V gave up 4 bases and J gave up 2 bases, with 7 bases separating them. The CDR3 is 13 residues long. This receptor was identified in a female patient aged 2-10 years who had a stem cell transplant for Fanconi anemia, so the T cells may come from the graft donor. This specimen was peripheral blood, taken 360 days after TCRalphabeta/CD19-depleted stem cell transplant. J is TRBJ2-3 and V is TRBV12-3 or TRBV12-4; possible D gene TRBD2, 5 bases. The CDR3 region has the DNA TGTGCCAGCAGTTCCGGGAACACAGATACGCAGTATTTT. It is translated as CASSSGNTDTQYF.